This TCR beta chain originates from a study of blood T cell repertoires in COVID-19. Study at large: Sites in the United States, Italy and Spain provided acute and convalescent COVID-19 samples. Sources were T cells, B-cell-depleted T cells, or PBMCs; the material itself was cDNA or gDNA.

The V gene's germline CDR1 is KGHSH and CDR2 LQKENI. V dropped 0 bases and J dropped 0 bases, with 11 bases sitting between them. This CDR3 spans 16 amino acids. Per the study methods: Reference gene primers were amplified, and this amplification served to estimate nucleated cell counts. Libraries were prepared by immunoSEQ multiplex PCR; TCRdb keeps only in-frame clonotypes and omits some of them. The V and J calls and clone size come from that table; D and trimming were worked out from the DNA. The sample holds hundreds of thousands of clones, roughly 88% seen once. V usage is TRBV18 and J usage is TRBJ1-1; a weak D match, TRBD1 (6 bases). The source is a woman aged 45-59 years with active or convalescent COVID-19. Source material: peripheral blood. CDR3 protein: CASSPPTGYVNTEAFF. The CDR3, as DNA: TGTGCCAGCTCACCACCTACAGGGTACGTGAACACTGAAGCTTTCTTT.